This T cell receptor (beta chain) was sequenced during a study of identical twins. Study-level points and caveats: Carriage of fewer insertions was seen in abundant cord blood beta clonotypes, whereas memory repertoires showed none.

With 6 bases removed from V and 3 bases from J, the gap between germline ends came to 11 bases. Germline loops: CDR1 SQVTM, CDR2 ANQGSEA. The CDR3 length is 12 residues. TCRdb called the 5' RACE reads again in MiXCR, with one record for every CDR3 protein. The sample lists 700,000 or so distinct CDR3 sequences, around 20% occurring once. This clonotype was picked up a small number of times. What it recognizes is unknown. This sample also belongs to another study, concerning T cells expressing NK-cell markers. That work adds: Obtained from sorted CD3+CD56+NKG2C+, CD3+CD56+NKG2C- and CD3+CD56-NKG2C+ T cells were the TCR beta repertoires. Of CD8+ T cells, about 1.0-8% belonged to dominant NKG2C+ clonotypes in 5 or 6 donors. HCMV specificity was not established for the expanded NKG2C+ T cell clones.

The specimen was PBMCs. This chain uses TRBV29-1 with TRBJ1-2, with no clear D. The TCR sequence derives from a woman aged 18-30 years in good health. The CDR3 protein is CSVTLWDYGYTF. CDR3 DNA: TGCAGCGTGACGTTGTGGGACTATGGCTACACCTTC.